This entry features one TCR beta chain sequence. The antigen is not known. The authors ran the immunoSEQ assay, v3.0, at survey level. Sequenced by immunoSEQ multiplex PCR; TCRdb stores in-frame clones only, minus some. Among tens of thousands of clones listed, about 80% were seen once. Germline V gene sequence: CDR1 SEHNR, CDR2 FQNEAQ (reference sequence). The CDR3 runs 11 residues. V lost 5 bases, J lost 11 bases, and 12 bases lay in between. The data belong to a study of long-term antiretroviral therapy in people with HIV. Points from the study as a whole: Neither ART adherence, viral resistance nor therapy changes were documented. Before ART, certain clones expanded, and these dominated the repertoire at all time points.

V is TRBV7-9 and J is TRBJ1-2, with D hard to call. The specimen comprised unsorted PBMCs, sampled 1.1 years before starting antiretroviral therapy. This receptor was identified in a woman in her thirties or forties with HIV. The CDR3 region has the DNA TGTGCCAGCAGCCGACTTTCGAATTACACCTTC. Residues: CASSRLSNYTF.